The 9 T cell receptor beta chains presented below share a single source sample, sequenced in a study of blood T cell repertoires in COVID-19. The assay was immunoSEQ multiplex PCR, and TCRdb's table has in-frame clones only and misses some. This table has fewer than 350,000 clones, 65% to 90% appearing once. Sequenced input: PBMCs or T cells enriched from blood (not recorded which). These receptors came from a woman aged 40 to 50 with acute COVID-19.

The genes are TRBV5-1 and TRBJ2-3; 7 bases line up with TRBD1. The CDR3 contains 14 residues. V was pared by 2 bases and J by 3 bases, with 3 bases of the junction left unmatched. Germline CDR1 and CDR2: SGHRS and YFSETQ. Written as DNA, the CDR3 is TGCGCCAGCAGCTTCCGGGACAGTACAGATACGCAGTATTTT. It yields the protein CASSFRDSTDTQYF.

The V gene is TRBV2, the J gene TRBJ1-5, with D tentatively TRBD1 (5 bases). Germline CDR1 reads SNHLY; CDR2 reads FYNNEI. V gave up 3 bases and J gave up 7 bases, with 13 bases separating them. The CDR3 has 14 amino acids. The CDR3 sequence: CASSDQGSAQPQHF. The CDR3 DNA follows: TGTGCCAGCAGTGATCAGGGCTCGGCGCAGCCCCAGCATTTT.

The table lists this clone with a count of one. V is TRBV19 and J is TRBJ2-1; a weak D match, TRBD2 (6 bases). Germline assignment: CDR1 LNHDA and CDR2 SQIVND (reference sequence). V lost 4 bases and J lost 10, with 17 bases in between. The CDR3 is 14 amino acids. Here the CDR3 reads CASSTRELAHEQFF. The CDR3, as DNA: TGTGCCAGTAGTACCCGGGAGCTCGCACACGAGCAGTTCTTC.

The chain combines TRBV7-9 with TRBJ1-2, with D possibly TRBD1 on 5 matching bases. V was clipped by 3 bases and J by 1 base, with 18 bases between them. Germline V gene sequence: CDR1 SEHNR, CDR2 FQNEAQ (reference sequence). This CDR3 has 17 amino acids. The CDR3 loop is CASSFGLQGRNNYGYTF. The CDR3 DNA follows: TGTGCCAGCAGCTTCGGTCTTCAGGGCCGAAATAACTATGGCTACACCTTC. The whole variable domain, remainder taken from reference TRBV7-9 and TRBJ1-2, is DTGVSQNPRHKITKRGQNVTFRCDPISEHNRLYWYRQTLGQGPEFLTYFQNEAQLEKSRLLSDRFSAERPKGSFSTLEIQRTEQGDSAMYLCASSFGLQGRNNYGYTFGSGTRLTVV.

The J gene is TRBJ2-5, the V gene TRBV2; possible D gene TRBD2, 7 bases. The CDR3 sequence is 15 residues long. The germline gives CDR1 SNHLY, CDR2 FYNNEI. The V gene lost 6 bases and the J gene lost 3 bases, with 17 bases spanning the gap. CDR3 region: CASSEITGTKETQYF. In DNA form, the CDR3 reads TGTGCCAGCAGCGAGATTACAGGGACTAAAGAGACCCAGTACTTC.

This clone was observed a handful of times. The chain joins TRBV29-1 to TRBJ2-2, with 7 bases identical to TRBD2. The germline V gene has CDR1 SQVTM and CDR2 ANQGSEA. The CDR3 spans 16 residues. V trimming: 3 bases; J trimming: 8 bases; junction bases outside the gene matches: 15. The CDR3 nucleotides are TGCAGCGTTGAGCCCCCGGGAGGAGTTAGTAGGGGGGAGCTGTTTTTT. It specifies CSVEPPGGVSRGELFF.

This chain joins TRBV7-8 and TRBJ1-1; D gene ambiguous. Germline lookup yields CDR1 SGHVS and CDR2 FQNEAQ. V dropped 4 bases and J dropped 7 bases, with 13 bases sitting between them. The CDR3 spans 13 residues. CDR3 sequence reads: CASSSTRGIEAFF. The CDR3, as DNA: TGTGCCAGCAGCTCGACCCGGGGAATTGAAGCTTTCTTT.

The rearrangement uses TRBV3-1 (or the pseudogene TRBV3-2) and TRBJ1-1; possibly TRBD1 for D (6 bases). CDR1 and CDR2 (germline): LGHDT, YNNKEL (reference sequence). Trimming took off 2 bases at V and 0 bases at J, with 10 bases between the two ends. The CDR3 contains 15 residues. CDR3 protein: CASSQRGILNTEAFF. The DNA of the CDR3 is TGTGCCAGCAGCCAAAGGGGGATCTTGAACACTGAAGCTTTCTTT.

This sequence joins TRBV9 and TRBJ2-3; 8 nucleotides align to TRBD2. The CDR3 has 15 residues. V shed 3 bases and J 4 bases; nucleotides not matched to a gene: 7. Looked up from germline, CDR1 is SGDLS and CDR2 is YYNGEE. CDR3 loop: CASSAPGTSSDTQYF. In DNA, the CDR3 is TGTGCCAGCAGCGCCCCCGGGACTAGTTCAGATACGCAGTATTTT.